This T cell receptor beta chain was retrieved from a study of shared clonotypes between healthy human individuals. General study results and limits: The study sampled only blood, and tissue repertoires likely differ.

Trimming took 4 bases from V and 6 from J; bases not matched to a gene: 16. The V gene's germline CDR1 is SGHNT and CDR2 YYREEE (reference sequence). The CDR3 consists of 16 residues. Genomic DNA per cell subset filled all wells of several immunoSEQ plates. Using 200 ng DNA, 25,000 to 35,000 T cell genomes, the sorted-subset replicate PCRs were run. As processed by the authors: ImmunoSEQ output held junction-only sequences without quality scores, so filtering differed. Sequenced by immunoSEQ multiplex PCR; TCRdb stores in-frame clones only, minus some. For V, J and clone size, that table is used; D and trimming come from the DNA. The sample carries 2 million to 2.5 million clones, 80% to 95% recorded once. This clone has just one count. Its antigen is undetermined.

The source of this sequence is a young man in good health. Some clones in this sample may be carry-over from other donors' samples. The sequenced sample was naive CD4+ T cells from PBMCs. The subset is: CD45RA+ positively selected. The V and J genes are TRBV5-4 and TRBJ2-7; 7 bases align to TRBD2. CDR3 sequence: CASSPRGFGRHSEQYF. CDR3 bases: TGTGCCAGCAGCCCCCGGGGTTTCGGGAGGCACTCCGAGCAGTACTTC. Full variable domain (outside the CDR3, taken from reference TRBV5-4 and TRBJ2-7): ETGVTQSPTHLIKTRGQQVTLRCSSQSGHNTVSWYQQALGQGPQFIFQYYREEENGRGNFPPRFSGLQFPNYSSELNVNALELDDSALYLCASSPRGFGRHSEQYFGPGTRLTVT.